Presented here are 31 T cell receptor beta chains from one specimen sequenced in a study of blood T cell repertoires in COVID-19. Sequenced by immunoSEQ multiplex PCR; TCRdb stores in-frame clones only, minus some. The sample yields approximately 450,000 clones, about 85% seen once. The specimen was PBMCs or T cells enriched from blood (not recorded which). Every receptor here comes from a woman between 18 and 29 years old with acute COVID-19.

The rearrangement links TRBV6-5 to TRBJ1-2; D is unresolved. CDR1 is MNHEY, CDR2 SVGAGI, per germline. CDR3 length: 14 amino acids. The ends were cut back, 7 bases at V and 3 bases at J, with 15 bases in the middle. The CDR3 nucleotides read TGTGCCAGCATGTCAGCTTCCAGCGACTATGGCTACACCTTC. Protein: CASMSASSDYGYTF.

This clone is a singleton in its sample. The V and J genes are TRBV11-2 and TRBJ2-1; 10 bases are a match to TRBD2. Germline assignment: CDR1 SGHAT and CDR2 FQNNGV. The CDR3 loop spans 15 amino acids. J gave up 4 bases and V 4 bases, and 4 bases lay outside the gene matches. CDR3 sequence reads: CASSSGLAEYNEQFF. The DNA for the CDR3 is TGTGCCAGCAGCTCCGGACTAGCGGAGTACAATGAGCAGTTCTTC.

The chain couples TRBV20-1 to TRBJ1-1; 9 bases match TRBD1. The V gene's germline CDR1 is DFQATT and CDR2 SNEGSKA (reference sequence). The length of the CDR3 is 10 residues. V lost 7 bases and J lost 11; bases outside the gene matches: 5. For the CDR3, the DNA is TGCAGTGTCATGGACAGGGGCGCTTTCTTT. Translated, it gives CSVMDRGAFF.

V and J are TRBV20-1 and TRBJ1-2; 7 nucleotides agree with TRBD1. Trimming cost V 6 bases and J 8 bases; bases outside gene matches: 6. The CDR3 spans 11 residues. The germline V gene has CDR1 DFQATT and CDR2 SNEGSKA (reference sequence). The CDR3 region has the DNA TGCAGTGCAGCTCAGGGGGGCGGCTACACCTTC. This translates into CSAAQGGGYTF.

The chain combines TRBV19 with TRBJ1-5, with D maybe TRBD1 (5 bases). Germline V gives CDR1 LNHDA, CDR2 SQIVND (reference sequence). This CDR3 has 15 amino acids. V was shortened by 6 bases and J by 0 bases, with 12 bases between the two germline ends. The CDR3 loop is CASRRQINSNQPQHF. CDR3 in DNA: TGTGCCAGTAGGAGACAGATTAATAGCAATCAGCCCCAGCATTTT.

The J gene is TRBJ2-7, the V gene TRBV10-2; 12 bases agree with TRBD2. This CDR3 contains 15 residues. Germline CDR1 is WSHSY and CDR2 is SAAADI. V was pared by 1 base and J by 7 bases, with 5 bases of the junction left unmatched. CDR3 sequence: CASSELTSGGLEQYF. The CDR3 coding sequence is TGCGCCAGCAGTGAGTTGACTAGCGGGGGCCTGGAGCAGTACTTC.

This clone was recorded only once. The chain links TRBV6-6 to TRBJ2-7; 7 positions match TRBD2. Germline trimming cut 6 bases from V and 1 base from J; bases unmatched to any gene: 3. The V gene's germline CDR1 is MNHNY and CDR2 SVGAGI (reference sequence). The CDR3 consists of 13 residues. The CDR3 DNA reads TGTGCCAGCAGGAGGGACTATTCCTACGAGCAGTACTTC. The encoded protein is CASRRDYSYEQYF.

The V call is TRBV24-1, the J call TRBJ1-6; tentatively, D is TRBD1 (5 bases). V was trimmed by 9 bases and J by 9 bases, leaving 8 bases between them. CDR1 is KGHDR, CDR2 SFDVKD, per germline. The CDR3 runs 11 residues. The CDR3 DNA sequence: TGTGCCACCTGGGGGGGTTCACCCCTCCACTTT. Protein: CATWGGSPLHF.

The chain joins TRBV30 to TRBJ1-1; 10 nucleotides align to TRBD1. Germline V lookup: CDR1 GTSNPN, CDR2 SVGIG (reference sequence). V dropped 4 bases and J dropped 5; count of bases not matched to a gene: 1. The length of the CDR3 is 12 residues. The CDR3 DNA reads TGTGCCTGGACGGGACAGGGGACTGAAGCTTTCTTT. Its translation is CAWTGQGTEAFF.

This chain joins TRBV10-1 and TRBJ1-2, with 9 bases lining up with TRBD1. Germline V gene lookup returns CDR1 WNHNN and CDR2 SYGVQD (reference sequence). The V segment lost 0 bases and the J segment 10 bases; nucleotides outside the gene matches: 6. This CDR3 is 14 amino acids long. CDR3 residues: CASSESRGQGAYTF. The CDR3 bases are TGCGCCAGCAGTGAGTCCAGGGGACAGGGAGCCTACACCTTC.

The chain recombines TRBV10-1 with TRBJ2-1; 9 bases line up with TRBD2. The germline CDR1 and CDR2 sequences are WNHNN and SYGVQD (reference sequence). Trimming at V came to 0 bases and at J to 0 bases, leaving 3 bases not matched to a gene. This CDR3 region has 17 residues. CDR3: CASSESKLAGSYNEQFF. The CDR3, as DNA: TGCGCCAGCAGTGAGTCGAAACTAGCGGGCTCCTACAATGAGCAGTTCTTC.

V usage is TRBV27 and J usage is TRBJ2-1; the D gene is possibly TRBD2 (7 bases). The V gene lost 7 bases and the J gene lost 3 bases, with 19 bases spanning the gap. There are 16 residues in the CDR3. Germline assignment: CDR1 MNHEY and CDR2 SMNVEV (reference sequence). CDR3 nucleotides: TGTGCCAGCACGCCTGACTGGGGGGGCAACTACAATGAGCAGTTCTTC. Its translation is CASTPDWGGNYNEQFF.

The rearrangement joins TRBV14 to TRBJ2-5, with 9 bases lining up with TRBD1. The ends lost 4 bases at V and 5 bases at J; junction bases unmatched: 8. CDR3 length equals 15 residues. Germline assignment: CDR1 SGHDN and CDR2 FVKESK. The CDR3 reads CASSRYRGRGETQYF. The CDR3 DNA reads TGTGCCAGCAGCCGCTACAGGGGGCGCGGGGAGACCCAGTACTTC.

Here the CDR3 DNA reads TGTGCCAGCAGCCAGGGGGTGGGACAGTCCCCCTACGAGCAGTACTTC. This sequence encodes CASSQGVGQSPYEQYF. The chain combines TRBV7-9 with TRBJ2-7, with 7 bases aligning to TRBD1. This CDR3 region has 16 residues. The V and J ends lost 5 bases and 2 bases, in that order; junction bases with no gene match: 12. Germline CDR1 SEHNR, CDR2 FQNEAQ (reference sequence).

The CDR3 loop reads CASSGTGGNSPLHF. The CDR3 region has the DNA TGTGCCAGTAGTGGGACAGGGGGGAATTCACCCCTCCACTTT. V usage is TRBV19 and J usage is TRBJ1-6; 11 nucleotides agree with TRBD1. The junction had 1 base not matched to a gene; V was cut back by 5 bases and J by 7 bases. There are 14 residues in the CDR3. Germline V gene data show CDR1 as LNHDA and CDR2 as SQIVND (reference sequence).

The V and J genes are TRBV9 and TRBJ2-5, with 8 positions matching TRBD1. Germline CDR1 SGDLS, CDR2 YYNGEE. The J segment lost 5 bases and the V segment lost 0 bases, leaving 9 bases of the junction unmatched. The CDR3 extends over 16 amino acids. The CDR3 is CASSVGAGQGGETQYF. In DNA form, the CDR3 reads TGTGCCAGCAGCGTAGGGGCCGGACAGGGAGGTGAGACCCAGTACTTC.

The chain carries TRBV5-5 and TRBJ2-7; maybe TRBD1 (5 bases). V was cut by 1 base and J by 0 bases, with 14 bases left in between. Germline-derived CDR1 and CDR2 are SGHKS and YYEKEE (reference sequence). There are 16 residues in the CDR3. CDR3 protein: CASSLLGQGVSYEQYF. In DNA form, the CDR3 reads TGTGCCAGCAGCTTGTTAGGGCAGGGTGTCTCCTACGAGCAGTACTTC.

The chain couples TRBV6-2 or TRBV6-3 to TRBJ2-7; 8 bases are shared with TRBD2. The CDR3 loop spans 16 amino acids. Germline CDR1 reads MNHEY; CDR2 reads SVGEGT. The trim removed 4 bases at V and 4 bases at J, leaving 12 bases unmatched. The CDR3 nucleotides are TGTGCCAGCAGTTCTAGTTTAGCGGGGAAGCCATACGAGCAGTACTTC. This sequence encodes CASSSSLAGKPYEQYF.

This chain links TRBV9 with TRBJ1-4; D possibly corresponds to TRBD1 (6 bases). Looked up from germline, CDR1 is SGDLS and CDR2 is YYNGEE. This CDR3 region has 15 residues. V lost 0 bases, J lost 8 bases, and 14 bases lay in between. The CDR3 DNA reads TGTGCCAGCAGCGTAGGACCTGAGGGACAAGAAAAACTGTTTTTT. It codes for CASSVGPEGQEKLFF.

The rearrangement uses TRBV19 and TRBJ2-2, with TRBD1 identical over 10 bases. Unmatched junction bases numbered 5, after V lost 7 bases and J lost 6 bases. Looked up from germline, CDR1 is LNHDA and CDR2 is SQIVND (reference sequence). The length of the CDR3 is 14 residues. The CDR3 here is CASTGQGTAGELFF. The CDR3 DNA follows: TGTGCCAGTACGGGACAGGGGACTGCCGGGGAGCTGTTTTTT. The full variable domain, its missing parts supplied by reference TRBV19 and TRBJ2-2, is DGGITQSPKYLFRKEGQNVTLSCEQNLNHDAMYWYRQDPGQGLRLIYYSQIVNDFQKGDIAEGYSVSREKKESFPLTVTSAQKNPTAFYLCASTGQGTAGELFFGEGSRLTVL.

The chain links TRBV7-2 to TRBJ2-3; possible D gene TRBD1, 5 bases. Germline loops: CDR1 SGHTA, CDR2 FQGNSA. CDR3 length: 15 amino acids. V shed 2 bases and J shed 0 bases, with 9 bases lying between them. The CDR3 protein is CASSLRGQSTDTQYF. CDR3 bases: TGTGCCAGCAGCTTAAGGGGCCAGAGCACAGATACGCAGTATTTT.

CDR3 DNA: TGCGCCAGCAGTGCGGGTAGCGGCCGATTCCAAGAGACCCAGTACTTC. It yields the protein CASSAGSGRFQETQYF. The chain is built from TRBV10-2 and TRBJ2-5; tentative D call: TRBD2 (6 bases). The CDR3 extends over 16 amino acids. Germline V lookup: CDR1 WSHSY, CDR2 SAAADI. The V gene lost 4 bases and the J gene lost 1 base, with 16 bases spanning the gap.

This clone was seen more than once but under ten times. The CDR3 DNA reads TGCGCCAGCAGTGGGGAGTACCAAGAGACCCAGTACTTC. This sequence encodes CASSGEYQETQYF. V is TRBV10-1 and J is TRBJ2-5; D possibly corresponds to TRBD2 (5 bases). V lost 4 bases, J lost 0 bases, and 6 bases lay in between. The length of the CDR3 is 13 residues. Germline V gene sequence: CDR1 WNHNN, CDR2 SYGVQD (reference sequence).

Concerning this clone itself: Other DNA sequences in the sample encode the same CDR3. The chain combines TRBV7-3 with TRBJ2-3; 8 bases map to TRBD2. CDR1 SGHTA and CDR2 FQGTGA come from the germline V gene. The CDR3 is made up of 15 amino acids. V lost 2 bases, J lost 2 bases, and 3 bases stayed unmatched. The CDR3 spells CASSLGGGLTDTQYF. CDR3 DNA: TGTGCCAGCAGCTTAGGCGGGGGGCTCACAGATACGCAGTATTTT. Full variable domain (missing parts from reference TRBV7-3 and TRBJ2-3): GAGVSQTPSNKVTEKGKYVELRCDPISGHTALYWYRQSLGQGPEFLIYFQGTGAADDSGLPNDRFFAVRPEGSVSTLKIQRTERGDSAVYLCASSLGGGLTDTQYFGPGTRLTVL.

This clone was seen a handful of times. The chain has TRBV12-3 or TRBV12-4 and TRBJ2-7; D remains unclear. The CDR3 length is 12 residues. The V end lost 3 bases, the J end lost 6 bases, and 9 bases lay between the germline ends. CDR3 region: CASSFTRSEQYF. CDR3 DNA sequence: TGTGCCAGCAGTTTTACCCGGAGCGAGCAGTACTTC.

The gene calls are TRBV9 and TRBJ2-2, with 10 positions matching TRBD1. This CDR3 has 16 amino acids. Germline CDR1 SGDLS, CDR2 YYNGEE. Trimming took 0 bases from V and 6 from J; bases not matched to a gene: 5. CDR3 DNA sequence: TGTGCCAGCAGCGTAGGCTCCGGGACAGGGGCCGGGGAGCTGTTTTTT. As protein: CASSVGSGTGAGELFF.

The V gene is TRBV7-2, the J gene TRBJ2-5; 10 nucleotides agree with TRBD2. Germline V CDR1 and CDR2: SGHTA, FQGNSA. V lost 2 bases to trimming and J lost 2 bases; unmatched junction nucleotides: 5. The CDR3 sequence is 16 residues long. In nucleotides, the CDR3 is TGTGCCAGCAGCTTAACCGGACTAGCGGTACAAGAGACCCAGTACTTC. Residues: CASSLTGLAVQETQYF. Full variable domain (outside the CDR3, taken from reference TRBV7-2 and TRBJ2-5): GAGVSQSPSNKVTEKGKDVELRCDPISGHTALYWYRQSLGQGLEFLIYFQGNSAPDKSGLPSDRFSAERTGGSVSTLTIQRTQQEDSAVYLCASSLTGLAVQETQYFGPGTRLLVL.

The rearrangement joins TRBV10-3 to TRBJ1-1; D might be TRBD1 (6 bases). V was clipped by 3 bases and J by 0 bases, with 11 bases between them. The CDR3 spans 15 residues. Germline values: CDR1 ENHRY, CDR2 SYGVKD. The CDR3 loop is CAISDGQTMNTEAFF. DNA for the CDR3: TGTGCCATCAGTGACGGACAGACTATGAACACTGAAGCTTTCTTT.

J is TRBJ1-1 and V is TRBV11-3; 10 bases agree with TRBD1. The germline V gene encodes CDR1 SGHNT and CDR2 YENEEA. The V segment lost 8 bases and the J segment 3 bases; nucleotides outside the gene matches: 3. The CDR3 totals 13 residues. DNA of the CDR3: TGTGCCAGCGGGACAGGGGAGGACACTGAAGCTTTCTTT. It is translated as CASGTGEDTEAFF.

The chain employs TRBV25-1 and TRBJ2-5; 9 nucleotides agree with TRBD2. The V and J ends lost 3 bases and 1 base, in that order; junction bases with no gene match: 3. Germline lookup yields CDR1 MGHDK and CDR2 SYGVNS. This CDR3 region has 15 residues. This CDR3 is CASSETSGVQETQYF. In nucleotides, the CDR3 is TGTGCCAGCAGTGAGACTAGCGGAGTCCAAGAGACCCAGTACTTC.

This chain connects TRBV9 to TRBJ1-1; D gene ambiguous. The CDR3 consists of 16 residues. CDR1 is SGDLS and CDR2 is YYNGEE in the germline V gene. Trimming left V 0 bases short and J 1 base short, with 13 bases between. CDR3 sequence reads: CASSVGFQEGNTEAFF. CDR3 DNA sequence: TGTGCCAGCAGCGTAGGTTTCCAGGAGGGGAACACTGAAGCTTTCTTT.